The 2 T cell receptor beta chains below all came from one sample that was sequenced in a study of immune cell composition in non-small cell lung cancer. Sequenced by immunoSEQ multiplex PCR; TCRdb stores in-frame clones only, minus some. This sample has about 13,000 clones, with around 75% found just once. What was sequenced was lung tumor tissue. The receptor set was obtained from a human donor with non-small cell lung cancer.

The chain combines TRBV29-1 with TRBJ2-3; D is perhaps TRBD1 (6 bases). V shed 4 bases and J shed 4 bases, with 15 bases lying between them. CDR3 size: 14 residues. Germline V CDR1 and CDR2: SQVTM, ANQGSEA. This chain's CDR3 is CSVGRQGRPDTQYF. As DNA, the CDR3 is TGCAGCGTTGGTCGTCAGGGGAGACCAGATACGCAGTATTTT.

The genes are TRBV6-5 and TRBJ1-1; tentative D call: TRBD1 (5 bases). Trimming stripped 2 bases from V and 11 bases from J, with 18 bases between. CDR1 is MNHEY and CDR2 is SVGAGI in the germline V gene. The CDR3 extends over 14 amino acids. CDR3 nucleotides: TGTGCCAGCAGTTACGGCAGGGAAGGGAGGGAGGCTTTCTTT. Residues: CASSYGREGREAFF.